The 30 T cell receptor beta chains given below trace back to one sample, sequenced in a study of T cells in Graves' hyperthyroidism and ophthalmopathy. Researchers amplified the TCR beta CDR3 regions from RNA transcripts. During a first-round RT-PCR of the TCR CDR3, the HTBI primer set was used. TCRdb called the multiplex PCR reads again in MiXCR, with one record for every CDR3 protein. The sample lists about 250,000 distinct CDR3 sequences, approximately 25% seen once, with approximately 35% in the top ten. Sequenced sample: blood. These receptors were collected from a woman aged 40 to 50 with Graves' ophthalmopathy.

This chain joins TRBV20-1 and TRBJ2-7, with 7 bases identical to TRBD2. CDR1 is DFQATT and CDR2 is SNEGSKA in the germline V gene (reference sequence). This CDR3 contains 13 residues. J lost 5 bases, V lost 3 bases, and 7 bases had no gene match. The CDR3 sequence: CSASGRSIHEQYF. In DNA, the CDR3 is TGCAGTGCTAGCGGGAGGTCCATTCACGAGCAGTACTTC.

The CDR3 reads CASSLVASDNEQFF. The CDR3 DNA reads TGTGCCAGCAGTTTAGTTGCGAGTGACAATGAGCAGTTCTTC. J is TRBJ2-1 and V is TRBV27; D is undetermined. The CDR3 extends over 14 amino acids. V was shortened by 2 bases and J by 5 bases, with 10 bases between the two germline ends. Germline CDR1 is MNHEY and CDR2 is SMNVEV (reference sequence).

This clonotype appeared many times. The CDR3 loop is CSVQGGGQPQHF. DNA of the CDR3: TGCAGTGTTCAGGGAGGAGGTCAGCCCCAGCATTTT. V is TRBV20-1 and J is TRBJ1-5; tentatively, D is TRBD1 (5 bases). Per the germline V gene, CDR1 is DFQATT and CDR2 is SNEGSKA (reference sequence). The length of the CDR3 is 12 residues. The V end lost 7 bases, the J end lost 6 bases, and 13 bases lay between the germline ends.

This clonotype occurred once. The V gene is TRBV6-2 or TRBV6-3, the J gene TRBJ1-2, with 7 nucleotides matching TRBD1. This CDR3 comprises 14 residues. Germline CDR1 MNHEY, CDR2 SVGEGT. Trimming cost V 0 bases and J 7 bases; bases outside gene matches: 5. The CDR3 DNA follows: TGTGCCAGCAGTTACTCGACAGGGTCTGGTGGCTACACCTTC. Its protein product is CASSYSTGSGGYTF.

This clonotype was picked up many times. This chain links TRBV20-1 with TRBJ2-7; 9 nucleotides agree with TRBD2. CDR3 length: 17 residues. Trimming removed 1 base from V and 4 bases from J; junction bases left unmatched: 14. Germline V gives CDR1 DFQATT, CDR2 SNEGSKA (reference sequence). The CDR3 DNA reads as TGCAGTGCTAGAGGGATAGCGGGAGCCTACTATGGATACGAGCAGTACTTC. Residues: CSARGIAGAYYGYEQYF.

This clonotype was observed many times. In DNA, the CDR3 is TGTGCCAGCAGTGAATTGGGGGAAGGGACAGCAAAAGAGACCCAGTACTTC. This gives the protein CASSELGEGTAKETQYF. This sequence joins TRBV25-1 and TRBJ2-5, with 7 bases that match TRBD1. Per germline, CDR1 MGHDK and CDR2 SYGVNS. The CDR3 extends over 17 amino acids. The ends lost 1 base at V and 3 bases at J; junction bases unmatched: 11.

The chain uses TRBV29-1 and TRBJ2-7; TRBD2 matches 10 bases. J lost 5 bases, V lost 2 bases, and 6 bases had no gene match. CDR1 and CDR2 (germline): SQVTM, ANQGSEA. The CDR3 is made up of 14 amino acids. For the CDR3, the DNA is TGCAGCGTTGAACCTAGCGGGAGAGAGCACGAGCAGTACTTC. Translation gives CSVEPSGREHEQYF.

This clonotype has a count of ten or more. The gene calls are TRBV29-1 and TRBJ1-2, with unresolved D. The CDR3 runs 11 residues. Per the germline V gene, CDR1 is SQVTM and CDR2 is ANQGSEA. The V gene lost 0 bases and the J gene lost 12 bases, with 11 bases spanning the gap. In DNA form, the CDR3 reads TGCAGCGTTGAAGATTACGGTTACAACACCTTC. Encoded protein: CSVEDYGYNTF.

This sequence joins TRBV10-3 and TRBJ1-1; 8 bases align to TRBD1. The germline V gene has CDR1 ENHRY and CDR2 SYGVKD. Trimming cost V 10 bases and J 2 bases; bases outside gene matches: 9. The CDR3 is made up of 14 amino acids. CDR3 DNA: TGTGCCAGTGCCCTTCAGGGGGCTAACACTGAAGCTTTCTTT. Protein product: CASALQGANTEAFF.

This clonotype has at least ten counts. Here the CDR3 reads CSARRGMLEAFF. CDR3 bases: TGCAGTGCCCGCCGGGGTATGCTTGAAGCTTTCTTT. J is TRBJ1-1 and V is TRBV20-1, with unresolved D. There are 12 residues in the CDR3. The V end was cut by 6 bases, the J end by 7 bases, with 15 bases between. Germline assignment: CDR1 DFQATT and CDR2 SNEGSKA (reference sequence).

This clonotype has ten or more counts. V is TRBV7-8 and J is TRBJ1-2; tentative D call: TRBD1 (5 bases). Germline CDR1 is SGHVS and CDR2 is FQNEAQ. The V end lost 5 bases, the J end lost 7 bases, and 14 bases lay between the germline ends. This CDR3 region has 13 residues. CDR3 nucleotide sequence: TGTGCCAGCAGCCCCGGGACGTCTTTTGGCTACACCTTC. This encodes CASSPGTSFGYTF. The variable domain in full, with the rest retrieved from reference TRBV7-8 and TRBJ1-2, is GAGVSQSPRYKVAKRGQDVALRCDPISGHVSLFWYQQALGQGPEFLTYFQNEAQLDKSGLPSDRFFAERPEGSVSTLKIQRTQQEDSAVYLCASSPGTSFGYTFGSGTRLTVV.

This clonotype was counted many times. A much bigger clone sits one base away, suggesting this may be a read error. The chain carries TRBV24-1 and TRBJ1-5; TRBD1 might be the D (5 bases). Per the germline V gene, CDR1 is KGHDR and CDR2 is SFDVKD. With 3 bases removed from V and 1 base from J, the gap between germline ends came to 9 bases. CDR3 size: 15 residues. The CDR3 DNA reads TGTGCCACCAGTGATAGCAGGGAAAGCAATCAGCCCCAGCATTTT. This encodes CATSDSRESNQPQHF.

There are many counts of this clonotype. The gene calls are TRBV20-1 and TRBJ2-7; 9 bases map to TRBD2. Losses at the gene ends were 7 bases for V and 4 bases for J; bases not matched to a gene: 5. The CDR3 contains 12 residues. In germline, CDR1 is DFQATT, CDR2 SNEGSKA (reference sequence). The CDR3 loop reads CSVQREEYEQYF. CDR3 in DNA: TGCAGTGTCCAGCGGGAGGAGTACGAGCAGTACTTC.

This clonotype was seen repeatedly, ten times or more. The chain has TRBV24-1 and TRBJ1-5; D unclear. This CDR3 has 15 amino acids. Germline values: CDR1 KGHDR, CDR2 SFDVKD. Deletions cut 4 bases from V and 4 bases from J, with 13 bases between. The CDR3 loop reads CATSDPGEENQPQHF. In nucleotides, the CDR3 is TGTGCCACCAGTGACCCCGGGGAGGAAAATCAGCCCCAGCATTTT.

In this sample, this clonotype turned up many times. The CDR3 protein is CASSYSAGQTLHF. The CDR3 DNA reads as TGTGCCAGCAGTTACTCTGCGGGACAGACCCTCCACTTT. This sequence joins TRBV6-5 and TRBJ1-6; 7 bases are a match to TRBD1. Germline CDR1 reads MNHEY; CDR2 reads SVGAGI. The J segment lost 14 bases and the V segment lost 0 bases, leaving 4 bases of the junction unmatched. There are 13 residues in the CDR3.

This clonotype was detected ten times or more. V is TRBV15 and J is TRBJ1-1; perhaps TRBD1 as D (5 bases). V was shortened by 1 base and J by 0 bases, with 6 bases between the two germline ends. Germline V gene lookup returns CDR1 LNHNV and CDR2 YYDKDF (reference sequence). The CDR3 runs 14 residues. The CDR3 region is CATSRGQLNTEAFF. For the CDR3, the DNA is TGTGCCACCAGCAGAGGACAGTTGAACACTGAAGCTTTCTTT.

The chain couples TRBV27 to TRBJ1-1, with unresolved D. The CDR3 totals 13 residues. The V end was cut by 6 bases, the J end by 4 bases, with 12 bases between. Germline assignment: CDR1 MNHEY and CDR2 SMNVEV (reference sequence). The CDR3 sequence: CASRGPMGTEAFF. The CDR3, as DNA: TGTGCCAGCAGGGGTCCGATGGGCACTGAAGCTTTCTTT.

This chain joins TRBV7-2 and TRBJ2-5; D gene ambiguous. The V end lost 0 bases, the J end lost 5 bases, and 10 bases lay between the germline ends. CDR3 length: 14 residues. Germline CDR1 reads SGHTA; CDR2 reads FQGNSA. The CDR3 DNA reads TGTGCCAGCAGCTTAGCTATATCCAGGGAGACCCAGTACTTC. Its protein product is CASSLAISRETQYF.

The chain combines TRBV12-3 or TRBV12-4 with TRBJ2-2; possibly TRBD2 for D (5 bases). Trimming removed 5 bases at V and 3 bases at J, with 10 bases between. CDR3 size: 14 residues. CDR3 DNA: TGTGCCAGCAGTCGAAAACTAGACACCGGGGAGCTGTTTTTT. This codes for CASSRKLDTGELFF.

In its sample, this clonotype was seen many times. This sequence joins TRBV5-1 and TRBJ1-1; 10 bases map to TRBD1. The CDR3 sequence is 15 residues long. Germline trimming cut 4 bases from V and 4 bases from J; bases unmatched to any gene: 7. CDR1 is SGHRS, CDR2 YFSETQ, per germline. The CDR3 DNA sequence: TGCGCCAGCAGCGCTCCGGGACAGGGGAGCACTGAAGCTTTCTTT. Its translation is CASSAPGQGSTEAFF.

This clonotype was seen repeatedly, ten times or more. The J gene is TRBJ1-2, the V gene TRBV15, with D possibly TRBD1 on 5 matching bases. Looked up from germline, CDR1 is LNHNV and CDR2 is YYDKDF (reference sequence). The CDR3 is 18 amino acids. V lost 0 bases, J lost 4 bases, and 21 bases lay in between. CDR3 nucleotide sequence: TGTGCCACCAGCAGAGATCTGGCAGGGTCTACCTCCGGCTATGGCTACACCTTC. Its protein product is CATSRDLAGSTSGYGYTF.

Many counts were recorded for this clonotype. A read error may account for a junction end that differs from germline. The chain uses TRBV6-1 and TRBJ2-7, with D possibly TRBD1 on 6 matching bases. CDR1 and CDR2 from the germline V gene are MNHNS and SASEGT. The CDR3 totals 14 residues. CDR3 sequence (DNA): TGTGCCGGCAGCTTCCCGGACAGAACAGACGAGCAGTACTTC. This gives the protein CAGSFPDRTDEQYF.

The chain links TRBV6-1 to TRBJ2-5, with D unclear. CDR1 MNHNS and CDR2 SASEGT come from the germline V gene. This CDR3 spans 12 amino acids. V lost 4 bases, J lost 5 bases, and 8 bases lay in between. CDR3 sequence (DNA): TGTGCCAGCAGTGTGGCGTGGGAGACCCAGTACTTC. It translates to CASSVAWETQYF.

There are a few counts of this clonotype. This chain uses TRBV11-2 with TRBJ2-2; D gene ambiguous. V gave up 2 bases and J gave up 5 bases, with 6 bases separating them. This CDR3 is 13 amino acids long. In germline, CDR1 is SGHAT, CDR2 FQNNGV. DNA for the CDR3: TGTGCCAGCAGCTTATTTCCGACCGGGGAGCTGTTTTTT. It yields the protein CASSLFPTGELFF.

The chain carries TRBV24-1 and TRBJ2-5; TRBD2 matches 10 bases. CDR1 is KGHDR, CDR2 SFDVKD, per germline. V was clipped by 4 bases and J by 2 bases; unmatched bases: 0. The length of the CDR3 is 14 residues. Here the CDR3 reads CATSEGLAQETQYF. The DNA for the CDR3 is TGTGCCACCAGTGAGGGACTAGCGCAAGAGACCCAGTACTTC.

This clonotype was seen ten or more times. The rearrangement uses TRBV18 and TRBJ2-7; weak D call: TRBD2 (5 bases). Per germline, CDR1 KGHSH and CDR2 LQKENI. The germline V and J ends were trimmed by 3 bases and 5 bases, with 17 bases remaining between them. The CDR3 has 15 residues. The chain's CDR3 is CASSPARTLGHEQYF. CDR3 sequence (DNA): TGTGCCAGCTCACCCGCGAGGACTTTAGGCCACGAGCAGTACTTC.

In this sample, this clonotype turned up many times. The chain joins TRBV5-4 to TRBJ2-2; D is unresolved. Germline V lookup: CDR1 SGHNT, CDR2 YYREEE (reference sequence). V was trimmed by 5 bases and J by 0 bases, leaving 8 bases between them. This CDR3 has 14 amino acids. CDR3 loop: CASSLDPNTGELFF. Here the CDR3 DNA reads TGTGCCAGCAGTTTAGACCCGAACACCGGGGAGCTGTTTTTT.

The gene calls are TRBV6-2 or TRBV6-3 and TRBJ1-5; TRBD1 matches 10 bases. The trim removed 6 bases at V and 2 bases at J, leaving 16 bases unmatched. Germline V lookup: CDR1 MNHEY, CDR2 SVGEGT. The CDR3 spans 19 residues. CDR3 residues: CASRSEDRGRGYGNQPQHF. CDR3 DNA: TGTGCCAGCAGATCCGAAGACAGGGGGCGTGGGTATGGCAATCAGCCCCAGCATTTT.

This clonotype was seen repeatedly, ten times or more. The V and J genes are TRBV28 and TRBJ2-5; D could derive from TRBD1 or TRBD2 (5 bases each). Between the trimmed V and J ends, which lost 3 bases and 0 bases, there was a span of 11 bases. This CDR3 has 15 residues. Germline values: CDR1 MDHEN, CDR2 SYDVKM. The CDR3, as DNA: TGTGCCAGCAGTTTTCCCTGGGGGTACCAAGAGACCCAGTACTTC. Its translation: CASSFPWGYQETQYF.

The chain recombines TRBV6-5 with TRBJ2-7, with 10 bases identical to TRBD2. The CDR3 has 15 residues. Germline values: CDR1 MNHEY, CDR2 SVGAGI. Losses at the gene ends were 0 bases for V and 6 bases for J; bases not matched to a gene: 5. The CDR3 sequence is CASSYSLAGPREQYF. Here the CDR3 DNA reads TGTGCCAGCAGTTACTCACTAGCGGGGCCCCGCGAGCAGTACTTC.